Below are 8 T cell receptor beta chains sequenced from a single sample in a study of shared clonotypes between healthy human individuals. Clones were sequenced by immunoSEQ multiplex PCR, and TCRdb holds only the in-frame ones, with some missing. The sample holds about 1 million clones, around 75% seen once. Sequenced input: memory CD4+ T cells sorted from blood. Subset meaning: CD45RA-negative fraction. The receptor set was obtained from a man aged 18-30 years in good health.

The rearrangement uses TRBV28 and TRBJ2-7; D is ambiguous. Germline CDR1 reads MDHEN; CDR2 reads SYDVKM. Trimming shortened V by 8 bases and J by 3 bases, and 20 bases separated the two germline ends. The CDR3 contains 15 residues. CDR3 amino acids: CASFPRSHPRYEQYF. CDR3 bases: TGTGCCAGCTTCCCTCGGAGCCATCCTCGCTACGAGCAGTACTTC.

This clone was observed a handful of times. J is TRBJ1-1 and V is TRBV7-9; no clear D. V shed 6 bases and J shed 6 bases, with 14 bases lying between them. This CDR3 spans 13 amino acids. The germline CDR1 and CDR2 sequences are SEHNR and FQNEAQ (reference sequence). CDR3 amino acids: CASRRSAKAEAFF. In DNA form, the CDR3 reads TGTGCCAGCAGACGATCTGCTAAGGCTGAAGCTTTCTTT.

V gene TRBV29-1 combines with J gene TRBJ2-7, with 7 bases matching TRBD2. With 4 bases clipped from V and 0 bases from J, the junction kept 6 bases outside the gene matches. The V gene's germline CDR1 is SQVTM and CDR2 ANQGSEA. CDR3 length: 14 amino acids. CDR3 in amino acids: CSVGDYSRSYEQYF. For the CDR3, the DNA is TGCAGCGTTGGGGACTACTCACGCTCCTACGAGCAGTACTTC.

This sequence joins TRBV30 and TRBJ1-2, with D possibly TRBD1 on 6 matching bases. The germline V gene has CDR1 GTSNPN and CDR2 SVGIG (reference sequence). The CDR3 is made up of 13 amino acids. V dropped 5 bases and J dropped 7 bases, with 17 bases sitting between them. CDR3 residues: CAWGARGGLGYTF. Here the CDR3 DNA reads TGTGCCTGGGGCGCCCGGGGGGGGCTTGGCTACACCTTC.

With regard to this clone: Other DNA sequences from this sample encode an identical CDR3 as well. V usage is TRBV7-2 and J usage is TRBJ1-5; weak D call: TRBD1 (6 bases). V dropped 3 bases and J dropped 5 bases, with 8 bases sitting between them. The CDR3 totals 13 residues. Germline V gene lookup returns CDR1 SGHTA and CDR2 FQGNSA. As DNA, the CDR3 is TGTGCCAGCAGCTTTCGACAGGATCAGCCCCAGCATTTT. As protein: CASSFRQDQPQHF.

The J gene is TRBJ2-1, the V gene TRBV4-1; 10 bases match TRBD2. V shed 0 bases and J 6 bases; nucleotides not matched to a gene: 5. The CDR3 sequence is 16 residues long. Germline V lookup: CDR1 MGHRA, CDR2 YSYEKL. CDR3 loop: CASSQDPSGRVNEQFF. The DNA for the CDR3 is TGCGCCAGCAGCCAAGACCCTAGCGGGAGAGTCAATGAGCAGTTCTTC.

Note on this clone: The same CDR3 can be traced to other DNA sequences in this sample. The rearrangement joins TRBV7-9 to TRBJ1-4; tentative D call: TRBD1 (5 bases). This CDR3 comprises 15 residues. With 4 bases removed from V and 7 bases from J, the gap between germline ends came to 16 bases. Looked up from germline, CDR1 is SEHNR and CDR2 is FQNEAQ (reference sequence). The CDR3 DNA follows: TGTGCCAGCAGCTCCGGCGCAGGGTCAGGTGAAAAACTGTTTTTT. It specifies CASSSGAGSGEKLFF.

CDR3 bases: TGTGCCAGCAGCTTAGGGACTAGCGCCTTTGAACTCTCCTACGAGCAGTACTTC. It translates to CASSLGTSAFELSYEQYF. The chain carries TRBV7-9 and TRBJ2-7, with TRBD2 identical over 9 bases. This CDR3 region has 18 residues. Germline values: CDR1 SEHNR, CDR2 FQNEAQ (reference sequence). V trimming: 1 base; J trimming: 0 bases; junction bases outside the gene matches: 10.